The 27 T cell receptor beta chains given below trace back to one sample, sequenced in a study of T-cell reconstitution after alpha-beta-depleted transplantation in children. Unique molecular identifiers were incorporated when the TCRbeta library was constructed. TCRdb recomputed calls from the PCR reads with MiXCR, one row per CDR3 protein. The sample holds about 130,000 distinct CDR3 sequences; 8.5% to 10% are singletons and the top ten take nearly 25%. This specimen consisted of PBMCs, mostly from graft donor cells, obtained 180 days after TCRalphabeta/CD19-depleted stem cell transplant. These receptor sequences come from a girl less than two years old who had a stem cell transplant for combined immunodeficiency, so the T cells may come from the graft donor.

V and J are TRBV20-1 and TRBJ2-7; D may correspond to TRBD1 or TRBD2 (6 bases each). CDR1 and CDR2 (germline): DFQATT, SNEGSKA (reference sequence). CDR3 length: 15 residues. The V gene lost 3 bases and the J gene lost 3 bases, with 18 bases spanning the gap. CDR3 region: CSASDGGAGGYEQYF. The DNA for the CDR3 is TGCAGTGCTAGTGATGGGGGCGCCGGGGGCTACGAGCAGTACTTC.

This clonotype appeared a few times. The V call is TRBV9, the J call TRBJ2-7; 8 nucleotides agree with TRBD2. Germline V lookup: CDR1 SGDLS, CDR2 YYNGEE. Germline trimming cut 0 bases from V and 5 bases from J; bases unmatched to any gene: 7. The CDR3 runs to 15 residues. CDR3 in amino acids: CASSVGQREINEQYF. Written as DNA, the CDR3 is TGTGCCAGCAGCGTAGGGCAGCGGGAGATTAACGAGCAGTACTTC.

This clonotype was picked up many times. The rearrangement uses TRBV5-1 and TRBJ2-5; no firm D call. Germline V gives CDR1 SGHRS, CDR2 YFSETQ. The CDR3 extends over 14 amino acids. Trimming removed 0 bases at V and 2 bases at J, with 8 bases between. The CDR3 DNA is TGCGCCAGCAGCTTGGGTACGGTGCAAGAGACCCAGTACTTC. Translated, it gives CASSLGTVQETQYF.

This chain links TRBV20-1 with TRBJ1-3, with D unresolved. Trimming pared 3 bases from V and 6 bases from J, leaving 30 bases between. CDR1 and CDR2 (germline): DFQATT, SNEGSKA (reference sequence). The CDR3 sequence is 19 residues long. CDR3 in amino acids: CSARPLLPTVHPEENTIYF. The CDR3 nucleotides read TGCAGTGCTAGGCCCCTTCTGCCCACAGTTCACCCAGAGGAAAACACCATATATTTT.

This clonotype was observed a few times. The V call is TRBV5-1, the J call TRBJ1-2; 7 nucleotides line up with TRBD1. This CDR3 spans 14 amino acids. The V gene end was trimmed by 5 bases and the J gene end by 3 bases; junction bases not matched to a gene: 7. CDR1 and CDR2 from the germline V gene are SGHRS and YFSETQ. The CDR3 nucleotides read TGCGCCAGCAGAATCCGTACAGGGGACTATGGCTACACCTTC. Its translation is CASRIRTGDYGYTF.

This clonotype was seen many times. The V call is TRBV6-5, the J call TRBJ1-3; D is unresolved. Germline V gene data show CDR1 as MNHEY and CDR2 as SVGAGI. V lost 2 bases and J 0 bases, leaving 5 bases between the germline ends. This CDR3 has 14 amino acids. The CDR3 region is CASSYHGSGNTIYF. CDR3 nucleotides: TGTGCCAGCAGTTACCACGGCTCTGGAAACACCATATATTTT.

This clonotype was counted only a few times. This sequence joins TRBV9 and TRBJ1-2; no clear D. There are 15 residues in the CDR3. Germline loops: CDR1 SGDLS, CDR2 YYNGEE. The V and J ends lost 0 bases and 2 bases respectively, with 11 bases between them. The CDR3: CASSVDGRRNYGYTF. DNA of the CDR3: TGTGCCAGCAGCGTAGATGGCAGAAGGAACTATGGCTACACCTTC.

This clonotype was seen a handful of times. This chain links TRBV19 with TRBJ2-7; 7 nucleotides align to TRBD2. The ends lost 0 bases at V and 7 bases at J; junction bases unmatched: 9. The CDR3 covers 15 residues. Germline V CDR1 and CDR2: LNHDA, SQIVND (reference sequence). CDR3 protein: CASSIDSGTKREQYF. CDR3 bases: TGTGCCAGTAGTATAGACTCGGGGACTAAAAGGGAGCAGTACTTC. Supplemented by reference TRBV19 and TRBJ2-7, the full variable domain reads DGGITQSPKYLFRKEGQNVTLSCEQNLNHDAMYWYRQDPGQGLRLIYYSQIVNDFQKGDIAEGYSVSREKKESFPLTVTSAQKNPTAFYLCASSIDSGTKREQYFGPGTRLTVT.

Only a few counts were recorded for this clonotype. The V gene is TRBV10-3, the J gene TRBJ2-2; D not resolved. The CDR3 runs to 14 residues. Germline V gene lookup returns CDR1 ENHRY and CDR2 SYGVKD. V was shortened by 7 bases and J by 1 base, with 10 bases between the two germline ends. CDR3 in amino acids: CAINGQENTGELFF. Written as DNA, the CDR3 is TGTGCCATCAATGGCCAAGAGAACACCGGGGAGCTGTTTTTT.

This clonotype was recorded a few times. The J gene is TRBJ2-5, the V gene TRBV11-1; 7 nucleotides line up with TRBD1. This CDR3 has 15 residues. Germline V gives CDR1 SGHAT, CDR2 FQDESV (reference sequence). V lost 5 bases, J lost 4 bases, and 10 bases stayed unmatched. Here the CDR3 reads CASSREIQGPETQYF. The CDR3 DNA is TGTGCCAGCAGCCGCGAAATACAGGGGCCAGAGACCCAGTACTTC.

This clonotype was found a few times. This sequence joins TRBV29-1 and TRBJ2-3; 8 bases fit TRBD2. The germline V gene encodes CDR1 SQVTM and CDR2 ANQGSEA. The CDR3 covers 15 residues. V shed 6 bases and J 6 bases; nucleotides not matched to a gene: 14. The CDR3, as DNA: TGCAGCGTCCCTCCAGAGGGCGGGGGGACGGATACGCAGTATTTT. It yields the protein CSVPPEGGGTDTQYF.

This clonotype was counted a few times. The CDR3 spells CASSLVGLAGSEQYF. In DNA, the CDR3 is TGTGCCAGCAGCTTAGTGGGACTAGCGGGATCCGAGCAGTACTTC. The genes are TRBV11-3 and TRBJ2-7; 13 nucleotides match TRBD2. Germline loops: CDR1 SGHNT, CDR2 YENEEA. Trimming removed 1 base from V and 6 bases from J; junction bases left unmatched: 3. CDR3 length equals 15 residues.

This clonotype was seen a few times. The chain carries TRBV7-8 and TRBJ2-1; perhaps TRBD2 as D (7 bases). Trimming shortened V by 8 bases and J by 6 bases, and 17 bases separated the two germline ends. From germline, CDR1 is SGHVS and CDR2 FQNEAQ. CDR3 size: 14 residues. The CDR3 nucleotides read TGTGCCAGCCTCCGGGGGGCCGAGGGCAATGAGCAGTTCTTC. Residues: CASLRGAEGNEQFF. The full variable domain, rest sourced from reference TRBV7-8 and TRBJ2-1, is GAGVSQSPRYKVAKRGQDVALRCDPISGHVSLFWYQQALGQGPEFLTYFQNEAQLDKSGLPSDRFFAERPEGSVSTLKIQRTQQEDSAVYLCASLRGAEGNEQFFGPGTRLTVL.

The CDR3 DNA reads TGCAGTGCTATCGGGGAGGGGAGGTACGAGCAGTACTTC. Translated, it gives CSAIGEGRYEQYF. The rearrangement uses TRBV20-1 and TRBJ2-7, with TRBD2 matching 7 bases. Germline CDR1 reads DFQATT; CDR2 reads SNEGSKA (reference sequence). The CDR3 covers 13 residues. J gave up 4 bases and V 4 bases, and 7 bases lay outside the gene matches.

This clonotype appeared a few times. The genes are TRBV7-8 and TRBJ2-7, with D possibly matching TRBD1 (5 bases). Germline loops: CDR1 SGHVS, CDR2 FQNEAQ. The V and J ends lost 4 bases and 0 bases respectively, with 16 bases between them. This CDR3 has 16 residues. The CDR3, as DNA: TGTGCCAGCAGCTCCACCACAGGTGTCCTCTCCTACGAGCAGTACTTC. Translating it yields CASSSTTGVLSYEQYF.

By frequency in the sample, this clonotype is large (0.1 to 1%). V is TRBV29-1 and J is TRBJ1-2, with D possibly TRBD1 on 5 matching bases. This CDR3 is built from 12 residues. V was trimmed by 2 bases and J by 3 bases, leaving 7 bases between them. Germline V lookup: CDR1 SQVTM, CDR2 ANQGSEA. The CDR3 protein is CSVERGDYGYTF. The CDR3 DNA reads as TGCAGCGTTGAAAGGGGAGACTATGGCTACACCTTC.

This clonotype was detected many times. CDR3 amino acids: CAISATGRVITFF. In DNA, the CDR3 is TGTGCCATCAGCGCGACAGGGAGAGTGATTACGTTCTTC. The chain employs TRBV10-3 and TRBJ2-1; 7 nucleotides line up with TRBD1. Germline V CDR1 and CDR2: ENHRY, SYGVKD. V shed 6 bases and J 15 bases; nucleotides not matched to a gene: 14. The CDR3 contains 13 residues.

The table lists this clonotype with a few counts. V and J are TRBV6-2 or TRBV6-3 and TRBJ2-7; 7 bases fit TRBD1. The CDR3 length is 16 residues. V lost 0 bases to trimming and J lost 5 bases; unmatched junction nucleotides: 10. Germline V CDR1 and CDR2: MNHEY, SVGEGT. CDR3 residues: CASSYSLRGRRNEQYF. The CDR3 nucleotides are TGTGCCAGCAGTTACTCGTTAAGGGGGCGGAGGAACGAGCAGTACTTC.

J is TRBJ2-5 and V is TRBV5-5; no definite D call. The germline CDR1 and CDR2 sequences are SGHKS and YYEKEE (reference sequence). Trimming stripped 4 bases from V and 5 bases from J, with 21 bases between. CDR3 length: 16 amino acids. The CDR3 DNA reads TGTGCCAGCAGCGCCCCCAAGACAAGGGTTGACGAGACCCAGTACTTC. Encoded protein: CASSAPKTRVDETQYF.

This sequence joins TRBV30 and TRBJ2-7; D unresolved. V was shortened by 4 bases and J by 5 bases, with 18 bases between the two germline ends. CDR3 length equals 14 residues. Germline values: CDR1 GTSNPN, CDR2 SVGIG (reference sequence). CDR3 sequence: CAWTVRASPHEQYF. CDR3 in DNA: TGTGCCTGGACTGTCCGGGCCTCGCCCCACGAGCAGTACTTC.

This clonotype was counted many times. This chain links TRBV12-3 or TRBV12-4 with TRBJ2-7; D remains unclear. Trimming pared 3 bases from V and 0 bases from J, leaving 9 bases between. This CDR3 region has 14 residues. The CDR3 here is CASSLSGYSYEQYF. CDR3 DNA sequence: TGTGCCAGCAGTTTGTCCGGGTACTCCTACGAGCAGTACTTC.

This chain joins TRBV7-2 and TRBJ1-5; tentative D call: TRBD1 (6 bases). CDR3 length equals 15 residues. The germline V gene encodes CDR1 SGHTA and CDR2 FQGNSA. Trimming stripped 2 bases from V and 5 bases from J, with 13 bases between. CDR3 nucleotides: TGTGCCAGCAGCTTACAGGGGATAGGGGATCAGCCCCAGCATTTT. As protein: CASSLQGIGDQPQHF.

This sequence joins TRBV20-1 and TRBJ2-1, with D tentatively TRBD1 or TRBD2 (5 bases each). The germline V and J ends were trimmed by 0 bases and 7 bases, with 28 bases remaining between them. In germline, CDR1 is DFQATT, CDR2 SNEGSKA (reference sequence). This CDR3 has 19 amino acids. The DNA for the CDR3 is TGCAGTGCTAGAGAGCCCCCCACGACGCAGGGACGTTTTGTGAATGAGCAGTTCTTC. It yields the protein CSAREPPTTQGRFVNEQFF.

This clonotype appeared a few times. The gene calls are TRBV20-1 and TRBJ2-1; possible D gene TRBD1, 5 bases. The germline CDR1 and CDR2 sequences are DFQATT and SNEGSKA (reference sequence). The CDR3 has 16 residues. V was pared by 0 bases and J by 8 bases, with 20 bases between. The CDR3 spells CSARDPKGSLRDEQFF. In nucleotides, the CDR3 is TGCAGTGCTAGAGACCCGAAGGGGTCCCTACGAGATGAGCAGTTCTTC.

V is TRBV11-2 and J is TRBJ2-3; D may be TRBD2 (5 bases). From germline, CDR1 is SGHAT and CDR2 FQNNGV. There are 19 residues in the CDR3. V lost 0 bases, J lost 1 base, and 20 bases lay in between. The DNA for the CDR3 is TGTGCCAGCAGCTTAGAGCGGATTCGGGGAGCGGAGGGCACAGATACGCAGTATTTT. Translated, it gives CASSLERIRGAEGTDTQYF.

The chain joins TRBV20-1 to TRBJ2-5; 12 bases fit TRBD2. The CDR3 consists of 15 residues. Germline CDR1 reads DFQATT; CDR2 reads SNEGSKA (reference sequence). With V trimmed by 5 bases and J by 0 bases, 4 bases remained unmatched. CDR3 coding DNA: TGCAGTGCTTCCGGACTAGCGGGGTACCAAGAGACCCAGTACTTC. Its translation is CSASGLAGYQETQYF.

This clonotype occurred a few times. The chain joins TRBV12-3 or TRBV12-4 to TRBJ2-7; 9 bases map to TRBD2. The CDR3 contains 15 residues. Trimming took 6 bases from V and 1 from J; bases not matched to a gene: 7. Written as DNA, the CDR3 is TGTGCCAGCAGGCCCGGACTAGCGCCATCCTACGAGCAGTACTTC. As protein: CASRPGLAPSYEQYF.